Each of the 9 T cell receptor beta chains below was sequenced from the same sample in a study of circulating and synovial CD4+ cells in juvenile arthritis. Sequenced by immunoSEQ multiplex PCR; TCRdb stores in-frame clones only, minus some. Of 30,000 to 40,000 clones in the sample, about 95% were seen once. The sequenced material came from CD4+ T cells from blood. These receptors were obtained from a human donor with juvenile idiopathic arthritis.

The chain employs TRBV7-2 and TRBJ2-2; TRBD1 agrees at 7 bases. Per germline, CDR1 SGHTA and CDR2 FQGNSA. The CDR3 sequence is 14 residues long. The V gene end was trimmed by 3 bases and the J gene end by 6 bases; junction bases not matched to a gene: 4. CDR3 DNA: TGTGCCAGCAGCTTCCACAGGGGAGCCGGGGAGCTGTTTTTT. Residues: CASSFHRGAGELFF.

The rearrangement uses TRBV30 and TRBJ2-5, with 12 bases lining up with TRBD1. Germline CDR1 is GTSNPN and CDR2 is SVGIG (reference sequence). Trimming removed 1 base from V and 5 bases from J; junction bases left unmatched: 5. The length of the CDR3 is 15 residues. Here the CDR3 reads CAWSAGQGARETQYF. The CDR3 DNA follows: TGTGCCTGGAGTGCGGGACAGGGGGCGCGGGAGACCCAGTACTTC.

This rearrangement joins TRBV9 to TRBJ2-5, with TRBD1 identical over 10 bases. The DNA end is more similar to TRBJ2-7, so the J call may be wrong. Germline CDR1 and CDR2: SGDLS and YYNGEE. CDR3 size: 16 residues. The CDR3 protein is CASSARRGTGDGEQYF. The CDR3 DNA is TGTGCCAGCAGCGCCCGCAGAGGGACAGGGGACGGCGAGCAGTACTTC.

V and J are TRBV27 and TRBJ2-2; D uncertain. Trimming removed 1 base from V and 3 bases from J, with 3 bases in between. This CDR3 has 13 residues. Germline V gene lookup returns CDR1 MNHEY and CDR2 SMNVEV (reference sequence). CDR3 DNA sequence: TGTGCCAGCAGTTTATTAGACACCGGGGAGCTGTTTTTT. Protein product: CASSLLDTGELFF.

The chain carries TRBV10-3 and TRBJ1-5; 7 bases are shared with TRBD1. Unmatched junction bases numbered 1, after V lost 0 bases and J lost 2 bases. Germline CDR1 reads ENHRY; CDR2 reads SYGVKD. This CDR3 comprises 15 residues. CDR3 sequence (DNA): TGTGCCATCAGTGAGTCTGGACAGGGCAATCAGCCCCAGCATTTT. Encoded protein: CAISESGQGNQPQHF.

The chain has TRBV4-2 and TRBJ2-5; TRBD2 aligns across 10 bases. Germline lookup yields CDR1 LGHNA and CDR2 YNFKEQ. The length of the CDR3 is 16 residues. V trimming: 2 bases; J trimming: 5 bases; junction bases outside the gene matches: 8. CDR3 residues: CASSQISSGRGETQYF. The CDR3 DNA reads TGTGCCAGCAGCCAAATTTCTAGCGGGAGAGGGGAGACCCAGTACTTC.

The CDR3 coding sequence is TGCAGCGTTGAGAAGACAGAGACAAACACCATATATTTT. This translates into CSVEKTETNTIYF. V is TRBV29-1 and J is TRBJ1-3, with D perhaps TRBD1 (5 bases). The ends were cut back, 3 bases at V and 6 bases at J, with 12 bases in the middle. CDR3 length: 13 residues. Germline V gives CDR1 SQVTM, CDR2 ANQGSEA.

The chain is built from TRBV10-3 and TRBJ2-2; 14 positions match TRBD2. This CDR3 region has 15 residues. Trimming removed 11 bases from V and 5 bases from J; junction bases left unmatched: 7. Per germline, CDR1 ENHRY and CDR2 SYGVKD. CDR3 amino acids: CALGTSGSSTGELFF. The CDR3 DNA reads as TGTGCCCTGGGGACTAGCGGGAGTTCAACCGGGGAGCTGTTTTTT.

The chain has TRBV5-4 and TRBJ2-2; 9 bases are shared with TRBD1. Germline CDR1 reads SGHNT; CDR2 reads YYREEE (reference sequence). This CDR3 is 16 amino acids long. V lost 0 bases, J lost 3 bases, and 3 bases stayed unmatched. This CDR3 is CASSLARQGDTGELFF. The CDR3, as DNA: TGTGCCAGCAGCTTGGCCCGACAGGGGGACACCGGGGAGCTGTTTTTT.